The following is a T cell receptor (beta chain) sequence with its context. Its antigen has not been determined. The data stem from a study of T cells expressing NK-cell markers (dated by TCRdb to about 2020). Background for the entire study: Three sorted T-cell subsets (CD3+CD56+NKG2C+, CD3+CD56+NKG2C- and CD3+CD56-NKG2C+) from under ten donors had their TCR beta-chain repertoires profiled. The libraries were sequenced on Illumina HiSeq 2000/2500, MiSeq or NextSeq, producing 2 x 150 bp reads. All eight donors whose samples were sequenced were randomly selected healthy volunteers, three of them men and five women. Of the eight sequenced donors, seven were found to be HCMV-seropositive and one was found to be HCMV-seronegative.

From the germline V gene (reference sequence), CDR1 is LNHNV and CDR2 is YYDKDF. Its CDR3 holds 19 amino acids, cysteine through phenylalanine. Only the protein is on record. What the authors observed across the whole study: Those dominant clonotypes were again the most abundant among CD3+CD56-NKG2C+ cells in a few donors, at about 25-65%. Whether the expanded NKG2C-expressing T cell clones were specific for HCMV antigens was left unclear. In six or seven donors, the dominant CD3+CD56+NKG2C+ clonotypes ranked among the top 10 CD8+ clonotypes, making up roughly 1.0-8% of CD8+ T cells.

TCRdb records Illumina HiSeq 2000 as the sequencer. TCR beta cDNA libraries were prepared using 5'RACE template switching, which introduced a universal primer site and unique molecular identifiers. Synthesis of cDNA was primed from the TCR beta constant segment and was followed by two consecutive PCR amplification steps. The original methods were these. Reads were demultiplexed and grouped by UMI with MIGEC, and clonotypes were assembled and quantified with MiTCR. To exclude erroneous sequences, any TCR cDNA sequence not supported by at least two reads was discarded. The tcR package was used for downstream repertoire analysis, with clonotypes matched between fractions based on CDR3 nucleotide sequence plus V segment. VDJmatch was used to annotate antigen specificity against VDJdb, with one amino acid substitution in CDR3 permitted. TCRdb reprocessed the sequencing reads and holds a single record per CDR3 protein sequence, with no DNA. TCRdb's processing, not the authors' own work, is the source of the V and J calls. This sample's listing comprises 500,000 or so distinct CDR3 sequences. The ten largest clones represent less than 4.5% of the sample.

To determine HCMV serostatus, a commercial ELISA kit was used to detect HCMV-specific IgG in serum. Peripheral blood mononuclear cells were isolated from blood by Ficoll density gradient centrifugation. The V and J genes are TRBV15 and TRBJ1-5; TCRdb's D call, TRBD1, is unchecked because there is no DNA. The sequenced sample was blood T cells: a sorted CD56 or NKG2C T cell subset, CD4+ or CD8+ T cells, or bulk PBMC T cells (not recorded which). This clonotype was obtained from a man younger than 35 in good health. Donor details come from another sample of the same person, matched by shared clones. This receptor carries the CDR3 CATSRDNYPGRGDLVPQHF.